The T cell receptor (beta chain) under discussion was sequenced for a study of neurological immune-mediated disorders. Broader study findings: In HTLV-1-associated myelopathy, TCR clonal expansion was greatest, and in multiple sclerosis it was least, below healthy controls.

Synthesis of cDNA was carried out by template-switch 5'RACE. The reaction used 10-nucleotide random UMIs. MiXCR, applied by TCRdb to the 5' RACE reads, yields one record per CDR3 protein. Of under 40,000 distinct CDR3 sequences detected, 6% to 7.5% appear once; the ten largest clones hold about 6%. A note on this clonotype: Its antigen is currently unknown.

Sorted libraries were made with some 1 million CD4+ or CD8+ T cells. Per the germline V gene, CDR1 is KGHDR and CDR2 is SFDVKD. With 11 bases removed from V and 2 bases from J, the gap between germline ends came to 16 bases. This CDR3 spans 14 amino acids. The chain has TRBV24-1 and TRBJ2-3, with a tentative D call TRBD2 (6 bases). The sequence was collected from a man between 45 and 60 years old in good health. The sequenced sample was CD4+ T cells from blood. CDR3 loop: CAIEGLPLTDTQYF. The DNA of the CDR3 is TGTGCCATCGAGGGACTTCCACTCACAGATACGCAGTATTTT.